A single sample gave rise to the 4 T cell receptor beta chains below, sequenced in a study of post-analysis software for immune sequencing data. Unique molecular identifiers tagged the TCR beta cDNA libraries. TCRdb analysed the PCR reads with MiXCR anew, one entry per CDR3 protein. The table records about 380,000 distinct CDR3 sequences, around 33% of them present only once. Antigens of these TCRs are unknown. Points from the study as a whole: Among roughly five TRBV segments more frequent in patients than controls were TRBV5-6, TRBV5-1 and TRBV20-1.

Sequenced input: blood. The origin of the receptors is a girl between 10 and 17 years old with multiple sclerosis.

The V call is TRBV7-9, the J call TRBJ2-5; D is unclear. The DNA end lines up better with TRBJ2-7; the J call may be wrong. In germline, CDR1 is SEHNR, CDR2 FQNEAQ (reference sequence). CDR3 length equals 15 residues. CDR3 protein: CASSPAELISYEQYF. CDR3 bases: TGTGCCAGCAGCCCGGCGGAGCTCATCTCCTACGAGCAGTACTTC.

This clonotype was detected only a few times. This chain uses TRBV7-9 with TRBJ1-2; possibly TRBD1 for D (5 bases). CDR3 length: 13 amino acids. Germline lookup yields CDR1 SEHNR and CDR2 FQNEAQ (reference sequence). Trimming left V 5 bases short and J 4 bases short, with 11 bases between. The CDR3 DNA reads TGTGCCAGCAGCGCCGAGGGGCTCTATGGCTACACCTTC. Amino acids: CASSAEGLYGYTF.

V usage is TRBV12-3 or TRBV12-4 and J usage is TRBJ1-2; 12 bases line up with TRBD1. The junction had 5 bases not matched to a gene; V was cut back by 7 bases and J by 5 bases. The CDR3 is made up of 14 amino acids. CDR3 nucleotide sequence: TGTGCCAGCACCCCGGGACAGGGGGCTTATGGCTACACCTTC. Translating it yields CASTPGQGAYGYTF.

This clonotype was counted at least ten times. The J gene is TRBJ2-3, the V gene TRBV12-5; 14 nucleotides align to TRBD2. The germline V gene has CDR1 LGHNT and CDR2 FRNRAP. CDR3 size: 19 residues. V shed 5 bases, J shed 6 bases, and the junction held 16 bases outside the gene matches. The CDR3 reads CASGPRTSGGPLVMDTQYF. CDR3 nucleotides: TGTGCTAGTGGTCCCCGGACTAGCGGGGGGCCCCTGGTAATGGATACGCAGTATTTT.